The 10 T cell receptor beta chains given below trace back to one sample, sequenced in a study of T cell responses to AZD1222 COVID-19 vaccine. The assay was immunoSEQ multiplex PCR, and TCRdb's table has in-frame clones only and misses some. Among 40,000 to 65,000 clones listed, about 88% were seen once. The specimen comprised peripheral blood, sampled on day 0 of AZD1222 vaccination. These receptors were obtained from an adult in good health.

The chain combines TRBV11-1 with TRBJ2-1, with D possibly TRBD1 on 5 matching bases. Trimming shortened V by 2 bases and J by 2 bases, and 10 bases separated the two germline ends. The CDR3 contains 15 residues. Germline CDR1 and CDR2: SGHAT and FQDESV (reference sequence). As DNA, the CDR3 is TGTGCCAGCAGCTTACAGGGCGATCCCTACAATGAGCAGTTCTTC. It is translated as CASSLQGDPYNEQFF.

The chain is built from TRBV7-2 and TRBJ1-6; 10 nucleotides match TRBD1. V gave up 4 bases and J gave up 7 bases; unmatched junction bases: 4. The CDR3 is made up of 15 amino acids. The germline gives CDR1 SGHTA, CDR2 FQGNSA. The chain's CDR3 is CASSSWTGGNSPLHF. CDR3 DNA: TGTGCCAGCAGCTCGTGGACAGGGGGAAATTCACCCCTCCACTTT.

The genes are TRBV11-2 and TRBJ1-1; 9 bases agree with TRBD1. V was clipped by 2 bases and J by 1 base; unmatched bases: 2. Germline lookup yields CDR1 SGHAT and CDR2 FQNNGV. This CDR3 comprises 15 residues. This CDR3 reads CASSLWTGENTEAFF. The CDR3 bases are TGTGCCAGCAGCTTATGGACAGGGGAGAACACTGAAGCTTTCTTT.

The V call is TRBV27, the J call TRBJ2-7; D is possibly TRBD1 or TRBD2 (5 bases each). Trimming took 6 bases from V and 4 from J, leaving 10 bases between them. Germline V gene lookup returns CDR1 MNHEY and CDR2 SMNVEV (reference sequence). CDR3 size: 12 residues. The CDR3 bases are TGTGCCAGCAGCAAGGGACCATACGAGCAGTACTTC. This codes for CASSKGPYEQYF.

The rearrangement uses TRBV28 and TRBJ1-5; 7 bases line up with TRBD1. CDR3 length: 17 amino acids. Germline CDR1 is MDHEN and CDR2 is SYDVKM. V gave up 5 bases and J gave up 3 bases; unmatched junction bases: 13. The CDR3: CASSRSLGTADNQPQHF. The CDR3 DNA is TGTGCCAGCAGTCGCTCACTCGGGACAGCAGACAATCAGCCCCAGCATTTT.

V usage is TRBV6-5 and J usage is TRBJ1-5; D possibly corresponds to TRBD1 (5 bases). Germline CDR1 MNHEY, CDR2 SVGAGI. The germline V and J ends were trimmed by 7 bases and 0 bases, with 13 bases remaining between them. The CDR3 is made up of 15 amino acids. CDR3 coding DNA: TGTGCCAGCACCCCGACAGAAAATAGCAATCAGCCCCAGCATTTT. The encoded protein is CASTPTENSNQPQHF.

J is TRBJ1-5 and V is TRBV6-1; D call uncertain. The germline V gene has CDR1 MNHNS and CDR2 SASEGT. Trimming pared 3 bases from V and 2 bases from J, leaving 8 bases between. CDR3 size: 14 residues. The CDR3 nucleotides read TGTGCCAGCAGTGACAGTGGTGGCAATCAGCCCCAGCATTTT. Residues: CASSDSGGNQPQHF.

This chain links TRBV6-1 with TRBJ2-3; D may be TRBD2 (7 bases). Deletions cut 3 bases from V and 5 bases from J, with 15 bases between. Germline CDR1 and CDR2: MNHNS and SASEGT. This CDR3 region has 15 residues. CDR3 protein: CASSDMAGAGDTQYF. The CDR3 DNA sequence: TGTGCCAGCAGTGACATGGCGGGGGCAGGAGATACGCAGTATTTT.

The chain carries TRBV6-5 and TRBJ2-3; D gene unclear. CDR3 length equals 13 residues. Germline lookup yields CDR1 MNHEY and CDR2 SVGAGI. V was cut by 6 bases and J by 6 bases, with 13 bases left in between. CDR3 sequence (DNA): TGTGCCAGCAGGATCCAATCGTGGGATACGCAGTATTTT. Protein sequence: CASRIQSWDTQYF.

This clone was observed a single time. In DNA, the CDR3 is TGTGCCAGCAGTGAATATGGGGGGCGCGGCTACGAGCAGTACTTC. This codes for CASSEYGGRGYEQYF. This sequence joins TRBV6-1 and TRBJ2-7, with D perhaps TRBD1 or TRBD2 (6 bases each). The CDR3 length is 15 residues. Germline V gives CDR1 MNHNS, CDR2 SASEGT. Between the trimmed V and J ends, which lost 2 bases and 3 bases, there was a span of 14 bases.